This T cell receptor (beta chain) was captured by sequencing in a study of cytomegalovirus exposure and HLA in healthy donors. The PCR had 60 Vbeta and 13 Jbeta primers. The protocol was immunoSEQ multiplex PCR, while the TCRdb copy is restricted to in-frame clones and leaves out a portion. The data contain fewer than 85,000 clones, around 68% of them singletons. Findings and limits, study-wide: A later analysis reportedly found that, within productive TCRs, an Asian-associated ancestry cluster had fewer N-insertions than the mean observed across the roughly 700 donors.

The CDR3 runs 13 residues. The germline CDR1 and CDR2 sequences are SGHDT and YYEEEE. Trimming cost V 6 bases and J 5 bases, with 14 bases left between them. On this clone: No antigen is known for it.

J is TRBJ2-5 and V is TRBV5-6, with D possibly TRBD1 on 5 matching bases. Source material: PBMCs. The sequence was collected from a middle-aged man in good health and CMV-seropositive. The CDR3 DNA is TGTGCCAGCACGGACACAGGATCGGAGACCCAGTACTTC. Protein product: CASTDTGSETQYF.